Presented here are 21 T cell receptor beta chains from one specimen sequenced in a study of memory CD4+ T cells and cytomegalovirus serostatus. This table comes from immunoSEQ multiplex PCR, and its TCRdb copy is limited to in-frame clones, with some not included. The table shows roughly 48,000 clones, with around 88% occurring only once. The sort gate was single viable CD3+CD4+CD8-CD45RO+ cells for memory CD4+ T cells. The sequencing input was memory CD4+ T cells from blood. The receptors were gathered from an adult in good health and CMV-seropositive.

The V and J genes are TRBV5-1 and TRBJ2-1; TRBD1 might be the D (5 bases). V lost 0 bases and J lost 2, with 9 bases in between. CDR3 size: 15 residues. From germline, CDR1 is SGHRS and CDR2 YFSETQ. The CDR3 DNA is TGCGCCAGCAGCTTGGAGGTGGGGCCCTACAATGAGCAGTTCTTC. Translation gives CASSLEVGPYNEQFF.

The chain combines TRBV7-9 with TRBJ2-1, with D possibly matching TRBD2 (6 bases). Germline loops: CDR1 SEHNR, CDR2 FQNEAQ (reference sequence). V lost 5 bases and J 5 bases, leaving 13 bases between the germline ends. This CDR3 is built from 14 residues. In DNA, the CDR3 is TGTGCCAGCAGCCCCGGGAGTAGTAACAATGAGCAGTTCTTC. Translating it yields CASSPGSSNNEQFF.

This chain uses TRBV5-8 with TRBJ2-2, with 10 bases lining up with TRBD1. The CDR3 extends over 15 amino acids. The trim removed 3 bases at V and 4 bases at J, leaving 3 bases unmatched. Germline V gene lookup returns CDR1 SGHTS and CDR2 YDEGEE. The CDR3 region has the DNA TGTGCCAGCAGCTCCGGGACAGGGGCCACCGGGGAGCTGTTTTTT. This encodes CASSSGTGATGELFF.

The CDR3 loop is CASSSGQGWSEKLFF. The CDR3 DNA follows: TGTGCCAGCAGCTCCGGACAGGGGTGGAGTGAAAAACTGTTTTTT. The chain has TRBV7-2 and TRBJ1-4, with TRBD1 matching over 9 bases. Germline CDR1 is SGHTA and CDR2 is FQGNSA. The CDR3 contains 15 residues. J gave up 7 bases and V 4 bases, and 7 bases lay outside the gene matches.

This chain links TRBV18 with TRBJ1-2; maybe TRBD1 (5 bases). The V gene's germline CDR1 is KGHSH and CDR2 LQKENI. The V end lost 2 bases, the J end lost 4 bases, and 8 bases lay between the germline ends. The CDR3 is made up of 13 amino acids. In DNA, the CDR3 is TGTGCCAGCTCACCAGACAGCTTCTATGGCTACACCTTC. Protein: CASSPDSFYGYTF.

The J gene is TRBJ2-7, the V gene TRBV9, with D possibly matching TRBD1 (5 bases). V shed 0 bases and J shed 5 bases, with 12 bases lying between them. CDR1 is SGDLS, CDR2 YYNGEE, per germline. This CDR3 comprises 14 residues. DNA of the CDR3: TGTGCCAGCAGCGTAGACCAGGGCGTACACGAGCAGTACTTC. Encoded protein: CASSVDQGVHEQYF.

This chain connects TRBV7-2 to TRBJ2-3, with D maybe TRBD1 (6 bases). V was pared by 1 base and J by 7 bases, with 12 bases between. This CDR3 has 14 residues. Germline loops: CDR1 SGHTA, CDR2 FQGNSA. This CDR3 reads CASSLGPQGNTQYF. The CDR3 DNA sequence: TGTGCCAGCAGCTTAGGCCCGCAGGGGAATACGCAGTATTTT.

This chain uses TRBV11-2 with TRBJ1-2; 11 nucleotides align to TRBD1. The CDR3 runs to 19 residues. Germline-derived CDR1 and CDR2 are SGHAT and FQNNGV. Trimming removed 7 bases from V and 4 bases from J; junction bases left unmatched: 20. The CDR3 DNA sequence: TGTGCCAGCAAAAGACTACAAAAAGGGACAGGGGGTAATATCTATGGCTACACCTTC. Encoded protein: CASKRLQKGTGGNIYGYTF.

The chain recombines TRBV11-1 with TRBJ2-2, with TRBD2 identical over 8 bases. There are 13 residues in the CDR3. Germline V CDR1 and CDR2: SGHAT, FQDESV (reference sequence). J gave up 5 bases and V 5 bases, and 1 base lay outside the gene matches. The CDR3 here is CASSRGGTGELFF. Written as DNA, the CDR3 is TGTGCCAGCAGCCGGGGGGGTACCGGGGAGCTGTTTTTT.

V is TRBV7-6 and J is TRBJ2-5, with D possibly being TRBD2 (5 bases). Germline-derived CDR1 and CDR2 are SGHVS and FNYEAQ. V was cut by 5 bases and J by 2 bases, with 12 bases left in between. This CDR3 has 14 amino acids. CDR3 nucleotide sequence: TGTGCCAGCAGCAGACGGGGTTTACAAGAGACCCAGTACTTC. Translated, it gives CASSRRGLQETQYF.

The chain joins TRBV18 to TRBJ1-1; D uncertain. V dropped 2 bases and J dropped 3 bases, with 7 bases sitting between them. CDR3 length equals 13 residues. CDR1 is KGHSH, CDR2 LQKENI, per germline. The CDR3, as DNA: TGTGCCAGCTCACCATTGGCCGACACTGAAGCTTTCTTT. It encodes CASSPLADTEAFF.

This clone was counted a few times. The CDR3 bases are TGCAGCGTTGCTCACCCCACCGGAGGGGATGAGCAGTTCTTC. As protein: CSVAHPTGGDEQFF. The V and J genes are TRBV29-1 and TRBJ2-1; weak D call: TRBD2 (6 bases). The length of the CDR3 is 14 residues. Trimming stripped 4 bases from V and 8 bases from J, with 18 bases between. CDR1 SQVTM and CDR2 ANQGSEA come from the germline V gene.

This chain uses TRBV7-2 with TRBJ1-3; D ambiguous. Germline CDR1 reads SGHTA; CDR2 reads FQGNSA. Trimming shortened V by 1 base and J by 0 bases, and 10 bases separated the two germline ends. The CDR3 contains 16 residues. CDR3: CASSLGPGNSGNTIYF. DNA for the CDR3: TGTGCCAGCAGCTTAGGGCCAGGCAACTCTGGAAACACCATATATTTT.

The CDR3 protein is CASRSGTGSSGANVLTF. CDR3 sequence (DNA): TGTGCCAGCAGGTCCGGGACAGGGTCCTCTGGGGCCAACGTCCTGACTTTC. The chain combines TRBV5-6 with TRBJ2-6; 9 bases line up with TRBD1. Germline values: CDR1 SGHDT, CDR2 YYEEEE. The CDR3 is made up of 17 amino acids. The V and J ends lost 5 bases and 0 bases, in that order; junction bases with no gene match: 6.

The rearrangement uses TRBV28 and TRBJ2-7, with TRBD2 matching 15 bases. Trimming removed 5 bases from V and 4 bases from J; junction bases left unmatched: 3. CDR3 length: 15 amino acids. Germline V gene lookup returns CDR1 MDHEN and CDR2 SYDVKM. The CDR3 sequence is CASSDGTSGRYEQYF. The DNA for the CDR3 is TGTGCCAGCAGTGACGGGACTAGCGGGAGGTACGAGCAGTACTTC.

The rearrangement uses TRBV2 and TRBJ2-1, with D unresolved. Germline V gene data show CDR1 as SNHLY and CDR2 as FYNNEI. CDR3 size: 14 residues. V was trimmed by 8 bases and J by 6 bases, leaving 17 bases between them. This CDR3 is CASARFLLGNEQFF. As DNA, the CDR3 is TGTGCCAGCGCGCGGTTCCTACTGGGCAATGAGCAGTTCTTC.

CDR3 protein: CASSPLDPGQGIPEQYF. The CDR3 DNA reads as TGTGCCAGCTCACCTTTGGACCCGGGACAGGGCATCCCCGAGCAGTACTTC. The rearrangement uses TRBV18 and TRBJ2-7, with TRBD1 identical over 9 bases. CDR1 is KGHSH, CDR2 LQKENI, per germline. The CDR3 is made up of 17 amino acids. With 3 bases clipped from V and 6 bases from J, the junction kept 15 bases outside the gene matches.

This chain links TRBV28 with TRBJ1-2; D unclear. The CDR3 spans 12 residues. The V gene's germline CDR1 is MDHEN and CDR2 SYDVKM. V gave up 5 bases and J gave up 4 bases, with 8 bases separating them. DNA of the CDR3: TGTGCCAGCAGTACATATAGCTATGGCTACACCTTC. Protein: CASSTYSYGYTF.

The count of this clone is one. The CDR3 here is CASRSYSGGSYEQYF. The CDR3 coding sequence is TGCGCCAGCAGATCTTATAGCGGGGGCTCCTACGAGCAGTACTTC. The J gene is TRBJ2-7, the V gene TRBV10-2; 9 positions agree with TRBD2. This CDR3 contains 15 residues. Per the germline V gene, CDR1 is WSHSY and CDR2 is SAAADI. Losses at the gene ends were 6 bases for V and 0 bases for J; bases not matched to a gene: 6.

The chain has TRBV25-1 and TRBJ1-1; D remains ambiguous. The CDR3 sequence is 11 residues long. The V gene lost 6 bases and the J gene lost 1 base, with 3 bases spanning the gap. Per the germline V gene, CDR1 is MGHDK and CDR2 is SYGVNS. The CDR3 bases are TGTGCCAGCAGCTGGAACACTGAAGCTTTCTTT. Its translation: CASSWNTEAFF.

The rearrangement joins TRBV28 to TRBJ2-5; a possible D gene is TRBD2 (6 bases). CDR3 length: 14 amino acids. V shed 3 bases and J shed 3 bases, with 11 bases lying between them. The germline gives CDR1 MDHEN, CDR2 SYDVKM. The DNA of the CDR3 is TGTGCCAGCAGTTTGGGGGGATTGGAAGAGACCCAGTACTTC. Encoded protein: CASSLGGLEETQYF. Looking up the rest from reference TRBV28 and TRBJ2-5 gives the full variable domain: DVKVTQSSRYLVKRTGEKVFLECVQDMDHENMFWYRQDPGLGLRLIYFSYDVKMKEKGDIPEGYSVSREKKERFSLILESASTNQTSMYLCASSLGGLEETQYFGPGTRLLVL.